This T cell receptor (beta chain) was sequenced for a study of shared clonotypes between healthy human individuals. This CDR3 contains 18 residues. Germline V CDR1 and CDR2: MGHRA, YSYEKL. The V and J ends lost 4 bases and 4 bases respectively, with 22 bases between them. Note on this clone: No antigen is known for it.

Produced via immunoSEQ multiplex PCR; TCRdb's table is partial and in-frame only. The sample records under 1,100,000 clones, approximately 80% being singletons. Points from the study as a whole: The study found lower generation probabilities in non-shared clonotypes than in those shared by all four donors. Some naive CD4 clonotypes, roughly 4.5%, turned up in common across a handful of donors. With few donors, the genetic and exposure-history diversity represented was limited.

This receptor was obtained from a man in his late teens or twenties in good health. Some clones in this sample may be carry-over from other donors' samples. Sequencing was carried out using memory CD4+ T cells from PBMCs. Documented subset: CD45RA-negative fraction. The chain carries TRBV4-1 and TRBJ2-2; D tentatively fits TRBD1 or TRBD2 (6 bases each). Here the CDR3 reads CASSPLGGRPRGTGELFF. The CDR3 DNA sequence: TGCGCCAGCAGCCCACTGGGGGGCAGGCCTAGGGGCACCGGGGAGCTGTTTTTT.